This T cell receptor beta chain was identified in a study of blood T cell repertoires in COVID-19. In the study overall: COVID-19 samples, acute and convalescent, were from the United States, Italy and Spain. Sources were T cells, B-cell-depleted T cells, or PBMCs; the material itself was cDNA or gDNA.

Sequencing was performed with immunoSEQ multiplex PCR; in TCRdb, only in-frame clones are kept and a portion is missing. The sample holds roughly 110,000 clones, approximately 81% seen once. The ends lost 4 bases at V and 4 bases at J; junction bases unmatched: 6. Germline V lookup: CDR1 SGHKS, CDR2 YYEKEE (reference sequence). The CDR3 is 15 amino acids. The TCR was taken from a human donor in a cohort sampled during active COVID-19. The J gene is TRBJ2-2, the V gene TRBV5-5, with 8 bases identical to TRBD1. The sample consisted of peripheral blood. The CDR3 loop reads CASSHDRGLTGELFF. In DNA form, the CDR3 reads TGTGCCAGCAGCCACGACAGGGGACTCACCGGGGAGCTGTTTTTT.